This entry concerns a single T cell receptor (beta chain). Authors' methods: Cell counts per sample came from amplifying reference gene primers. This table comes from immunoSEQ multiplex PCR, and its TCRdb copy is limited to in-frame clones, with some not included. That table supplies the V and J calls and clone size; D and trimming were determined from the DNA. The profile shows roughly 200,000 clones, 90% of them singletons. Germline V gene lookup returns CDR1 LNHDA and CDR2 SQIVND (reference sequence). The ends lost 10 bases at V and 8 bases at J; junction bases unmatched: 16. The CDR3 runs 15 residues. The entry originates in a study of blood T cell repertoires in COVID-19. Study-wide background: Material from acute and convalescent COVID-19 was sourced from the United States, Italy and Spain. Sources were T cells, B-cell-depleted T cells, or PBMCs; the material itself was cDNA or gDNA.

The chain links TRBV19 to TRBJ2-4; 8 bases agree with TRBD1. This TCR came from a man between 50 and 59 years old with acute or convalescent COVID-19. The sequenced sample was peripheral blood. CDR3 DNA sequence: TGTGCCACCCGGACAGGGCGCGGAGGAGGGGACATTCAGTACTTC. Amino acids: CATRTGRGGGDIQYF.